This TCR beta chain was obtained from a study of T-cell memory formation after mild COVID-19. Study background: Largely donor-specific sequence clusters came from a couple of donors. General study results and limits: Balance between CD4 and CD8 was seen in clones contracting day 15 to 85, and a CD4+ lean was seen in later expanders.

CDR3 length: 12 residues. V lost 5 bases and J lost 7, with 11 bases in between. The germline V gene has CDR1 SGHTA and CDR2 FQGTGA. Researchers used 5'RACE with constant-segment primers to make TCR alpha and TCR beta cDNA libraries that carry sample barcodes and UMIs. TCRdb re-called the 5' RACE reads through MiXCR, storing one row per CDR3 protein. Of hundreds of thousands of distinct CDR3 sequences listed, 25% to 30% are singletons. As regards this clonotype: Its antigen remains unidentified.

This TCR derives from an adult woman who had mild COVID-19 (a few samples of this study predate the infection). Cell type and time point are not known. The sequencing sample was made of PBMCs or a T cell subset sorted from them (not recorded which). The chain joins TRBV7-3 to TRBJ1-1; D remains ambiguous. The CDR3 reads CASSPVLGEAFF. The CDR3 region has the DNA TGTGCCAGCAGCCCTGTGTTGGGTGAAGCTTTCTTT.